The entry that follows covers one TCR beta chain sequence. This sample was taken from a study of blood T cell repertoires in COVID-19. For the study at large: There were acute and convalescent COVID-19 samples, and they came from the United States, Italy and Spain. Sources were T cells, B-cell-depleted T cells, or PBMCs; the material itself was cDNA or gDNA.

The data were produced by immunoSEQ multiplex PCR, yet TCRdb's version contains in-frame clones alone and is incomplete. Of roughly 140,000 clones listed, 84% are singletons. Trimming removed 1 base at V and 8 bases at J, with 11 bases between. Per the germline V gene, CDR1 is LGHNA and CDR2 is YSLEER. This CDR3 has 14 residues. V gene TRBV4-3 combines with J gene TRBJ1-4, with D possibly being TRBD1 (5 bases). The sequenced sample consisted of peripheral blood. This receptor was obtained from a human donor in a cohort sampled during active COVID-19. CDR3 sequence reads: CASSQGQGLEKLFF. The CDR3 DNA reads TGCGCCAGCAGCCAAGGTCAGGGTTTGGAAAAACTGTTTTTT.